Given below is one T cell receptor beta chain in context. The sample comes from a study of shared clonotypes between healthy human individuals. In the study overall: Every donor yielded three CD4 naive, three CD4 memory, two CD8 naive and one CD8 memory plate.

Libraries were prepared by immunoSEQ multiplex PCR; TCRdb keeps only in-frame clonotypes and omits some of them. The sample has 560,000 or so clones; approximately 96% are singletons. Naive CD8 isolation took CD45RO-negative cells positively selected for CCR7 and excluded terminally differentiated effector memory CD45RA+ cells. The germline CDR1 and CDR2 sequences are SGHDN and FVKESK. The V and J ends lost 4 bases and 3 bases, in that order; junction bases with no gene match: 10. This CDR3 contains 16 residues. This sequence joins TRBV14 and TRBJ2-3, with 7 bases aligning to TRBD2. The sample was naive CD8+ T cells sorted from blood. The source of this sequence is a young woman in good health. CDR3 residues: CASSPIAGMTTDTQYF. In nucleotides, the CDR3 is TGTGCCAGCAGCCCCATAGCGGGTATGACAACAGATACGCAGTATTTT. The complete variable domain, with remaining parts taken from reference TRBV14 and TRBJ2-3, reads EAGVTQFPSHSVIEKGQTVTLRCDPISGHDNLYWYRRVMGKEIKFLLHFVKESKQDESGMPNNRFLAERTGGTYSTLKVQPAELEDSGVYFCASSPIAGMTTDTQYFGPGTRLTVL.